Listed here are 2 T cell receptor beta chains from one sample, sequenced in a study of shared clonotypes between healthy human individuals (dated by TCRdb to 2018 to 2021). The library was obtained by the immunoSEQ multiplex PCR assay. TCRdb took over this immuneACCESS table, retaining in-frame rearrangements with V and J assigned. Such tables are incomplete; in checked studies, under half of the missing clones stem from an unresolved V gene, and the remainder is unexplained. The sample yields fewer than 600,000 clones; about 76% were counted once. Around 13% of the sample goes to the ten largest clones. The specimen sequenced was PBMCs. Receptor source: a woman aged 40 to 50 in good health. Some clones in this sample may be carry-over from other donors' samples.

The chain uses TRBV5-4 and TRBJ2-3; D is perhaps TRBD2 (6 bases). CDR1 and CDR2 (germline): SGHNT, YYREEE (reference sequence). V was cut by 9 bases and J by 2 bases, with 13 bases left in between. The CDR3 consists of 13 residues. In DNA, the CDR3 is TGTGCCACCCGAACTAGCCCCACAGATACGCAGTATTTT. Protein sequence: CATRTSPTDTQYF.

This clone was recorded a few times. The chain recombines TRBV7-9 with TRBJ1-3; possible D gene TRBD1, 6 bases. Germline CDR1 SEHNR, CDR2 FQNEAQ (reference sequence). Trimming stripped 11 bases from V and 0 bases from J, with 14 bases between. This CDR3 contains 14 residues. CDR3 loop: CAGRTAVSGNTIYF. DNA for the CDR3: TGTGCCGGGCGGACAGCGGTCTCTGGAAACACCATATATTTT.